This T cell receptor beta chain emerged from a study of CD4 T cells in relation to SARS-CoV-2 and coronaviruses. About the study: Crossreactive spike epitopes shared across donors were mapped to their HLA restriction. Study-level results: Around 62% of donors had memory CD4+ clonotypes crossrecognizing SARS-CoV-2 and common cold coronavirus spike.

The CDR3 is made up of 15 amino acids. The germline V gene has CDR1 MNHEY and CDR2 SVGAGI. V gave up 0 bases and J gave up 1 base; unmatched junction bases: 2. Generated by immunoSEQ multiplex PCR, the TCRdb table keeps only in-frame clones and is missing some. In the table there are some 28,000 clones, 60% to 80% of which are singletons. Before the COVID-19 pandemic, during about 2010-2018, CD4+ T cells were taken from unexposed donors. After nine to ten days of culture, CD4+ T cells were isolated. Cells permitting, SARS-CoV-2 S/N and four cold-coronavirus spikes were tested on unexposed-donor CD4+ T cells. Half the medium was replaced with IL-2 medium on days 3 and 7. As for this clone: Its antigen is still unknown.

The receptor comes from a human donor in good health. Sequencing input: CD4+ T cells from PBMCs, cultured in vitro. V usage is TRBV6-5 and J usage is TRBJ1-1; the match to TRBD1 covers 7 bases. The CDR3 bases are TGTGCCAGCAGTTACTCGGACAGGCCGAACACTGAAGCTTTCTTT. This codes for CASSYSDRPNTEAFF.